The entry below describes one T cell receptor beta chain. Its antigen is undetermined. Method: immunoSEQ multiplex PCR; TCRdb's copy keeps in-frame clones and lacks some. The data show about 110,000 clones, nearly 90% seen once. Germline V gene lookup returns CDR1 SNHLY and CDR2 FYNNEI. This CDR3 comprises 13 residues. Trimming removed 6 bases from V and 8 bases from J; junction bases left unmatched: 7. These data belong to a study of T cell responses to AZD1222 COVID-19 vaccine. Findings and limits, study-wide: Spike-wide coverage was observed for vaccine-associated CD4 TCRs, with dominant responses at 160-218 and 743-854.

The V gene is TRBV2, the J gene TRBJ2-1; 7 nucleotides match TRBD2. The sequence came from an adult who received the AZD1222 COVID-19 vaccine. The sequenced sample was peripheral blood, obtained 28 days after the second AZD1222 dose. CDR3 region: CASSQTSSDEQFF. In DNA form, the CDR3 reads TGTGCCAGCAGCCAGACTAGCAGCGATGAGCAGTTCTTC.